A selection of T cell receptor beta chains follows, all from one sample in a study of T-cell reconstitution after alpha-beta-depleted transplantation in children. TCRdb recomputed calls from the PCR reads with MiXCR, one row per CDR3 protein. The data contain approximately 1,000,000 distinct CDR3 sequences, roughly 31% of them seen just once; the ten biggest clones take up roughly 28%. This material consisted of PBMCs, mostly from graft donor cells, taken 360 days after TCRalphabeta/CD19-depleted stem cell transplant. These TCRs come from a boy under two years old who had a stem cell transplant for SCID, so the T cells may come from the graft donor. Each CDR3 is given with its conserved first and last residue. D genes are given only for firm matches. The size of a clone is reported for some rows only, either as once, few or many, or as a class for expanded clones.

j_gene: TRBJ2-2
abundance: .
v_gene: TRBV5-1
d_gene: TRBD1
CDR3aa: CASSMPGQPTGELFF
CDR3nt: TGCGCCAGCAGCATGCCGGGACAGCCCACCGGGGAGCTGTTTTTT

j_gene: TRBJ1-3
abundance: .
v_gene: TRBV7-6
d_gene: .
CDR3aa: CASSLALNSATGNTIYF
CDR3nt: TGTGCCAGCAGCTTAGCTCTTAATTCAGCCACTGGAAACACCATATATTTT

j_gene: TRBJ2-2
abundance: few
v_gene: TRBV6-5
d_gene: TRBD2
CDR3aa: CASSRLAGAGELFF
CDR3nt: TGTGCCAGCAGTCGACTAGCGGGGGCCGGGGAGCTGTTTTTT

j_gene: TRBJ2-7
abundance: .
v_gene: TRBV28
d_gene: .
CDR3aa: CASRGGTAFSYEQYF
CDR3nt: TGTGCCAGCAGAGGGGGTACTGCCTTCTCCTACGAGCAGTACTTC

j_gene: TRBJ1-5
abundance: .
v_gene: TRBV6-5
d_gene: .
CDR3aa: CASSYSVENQPQHF
CDR3nt: TGTGCCAGCAGTTACTCGGTGGAAAATCAGCCCCAGCATTTT

j_gene: TRBJ1-4
abundance: .
v_gene: TRBV12-3/TRBV12-4
d_gene: TRBD1
CDR3aa: CASSRDRGRTTNEKLFF
CDR3nt: TGTGCCAGCAGTCGGGACAGGGGGCGGACAACTAATGAAAAACTGTTTTTT

j_gene: TRBJ2-3
abundance: few
v_gene: TRBV4-1
d_gene: .
CDR3aa: CASSQGLRLDTQYF
CDR3nt: TGCGCCAGCAGCCAGGGCTTAAGACTAGATACGCAGTATTTT

j_gene: TRBJ2-5
abundance: many
v_gene: TRBV12-3/TRBV12-4
d_gene: .
CDR3aa: CASSLWEETQYF
CDR3nt: TGTGCCAGCAGTTTATGGGAAGAGACCCAGTACTTC

j_gene: TRBJ2-7
abundance: few
v_gene: TRBV28
d_gene: .
CDR3aa: CASSLLWVRQVEGEQYF
CDR3nt: TGTGCCAGCAGTTTATTGTGGGTTCGGCAGGTCGAAGGGGAGCAGTACTTC

j_gene: TRBJ2-2
abundance: .
v_gene: TRBV7-9
d_gene: .
CDR3aa: CAFGSRATGELFF
CDR3nt: TGTGCCTTTGGGAGCAGGGCCACCGGGGAGCTGTTTTTT

j_gene: TRBJ1-2
abundance: many
v_gene: TRBV5-1
d_gene: .
CDR3aa: CASSLGPGDYGYTF
CDR3nt: TGCGCCAGCAGCTTGGGCCCTGGTGACTATGGCTACACCTTC

j_gene: TRBJ2-4
abundance: .
v_gene: TRBV27
d_gene: .
CDR3aa: CASTVLYGGEAVKNIQYF
CDR3nt: TGTGCCAGCACCGTCCTTTATGGCGGGGAGGCCGTGAAAAACATTCAGTACTTC

j_gene: TRBJ1-1
abundance: few
v_gene: TRBV20-1
d_gene: .
CDR3aa: CSAGRANTEAFF
CDR3nt: TGCAGTGCGGGCAGGGCGAACACTGAAGCTTTCTTT

j_gene: TRBJ2-3
abundance: .
v_gene: TRBV29-1
d_gene: TRBD1
CDR3aa: CSADRVPDTQYF
CDR3nt: TGCAGCGCGGACAGGGTACCAGATACGCAGTATTTT

j_gene: TRBJ2-3
abundance: .
v_gene: TRBV5-6
d_gene: TRBD2
CDR3aa: CASSVGTIASTDTQYF
CDR3nt: TGTGCCAGCAGCGTGGGGACTATCGCTAGCACAGATACGCAGTATTTT

j_gene: TRBJ2-5
abundance: .
v_gene: TRBV3-1
d_gene: TRBD2
CDR3aa: CASTKESSGGVRLETQYF
CDR3nt: TGTGCCTCCACCAAAGAGTCTAGCGGGGGGGTCCGGTTGGAGACCCAGTACTTC

j_gene: TRBJ2-1
abundance: few
v_gene: TRBV4-1
d_gene: .
CDR3aa: CASSQGRATGQSYNEQFF
CDR3nt: TGCGCCAGCAGCCAAGGTCGGGCGACGGGTCAAAGCTACAATGAGCAGTTCTTC

j_gene: TRBJ2-7
abundance: .
v_gene: TRBV5-6
d_gene: TRBD1
CDR3aa: CASSPTRTDRGPYEQYF
CDR3nt: TGTGCCAGCAGCCCGACCCGAACCGACAGGGGCCCCTACGAGCAGTACTTC

j_gene: TRBJ2-1
abundance: .
v_gene: TRBV20-1
d_gene: .
CDR3aa: CSARVASPYNEQFF
CDR3nt: TGCAGTGCTAGGGTAGCGAGCCCCTACAATGAGCAGTTCTTC

j_gene: TRBJ1-2
abundance: .
v_gene: TRBV12-3/TRBV12-4
d_gene: .
CDR3aa: CASSLGWGLDYGYTF
CDR3nt: TGTGCCAGCAGTTTGGGGTGGGGGCTGGACTATGGCTACACCTTC

j_gene: TRBJ1-1
abundance: once
v_gene: TRBV20-1
d_gene: .
CDR3aa: CSAKGPRGLGTEAFF
CDR3nt: TGCAGTGCTAAGGGACCTCGGGGCCTAGGGACTGAAGCTTTCTTT

j_gene: TRBJ2-3
abundance: few
v_gene: TRBV21-1
d_gene: .
CDR3aa: CASSKGQRGPQTEVSTDTQYF
CDR3nt: TGTGCCAGCAGCAAGGGCCAGCGGGGGCCGCAAACTGAAGTTAGCACAGATACGCAGTATTTT

j_gene: TRBJ2-1
abundance: .
v_gene: TRBV12-3/TRBV12-4
d_gene: .
CDR3aa: CASSLFRPVKNEQFF
CDR3nt: TGTGCCAGCAGTTTATTCCGTCCAGTGAAGAATGAGCAGTTCTTC